The rows below give T cell receptor beta chains drawn from one sample of a study of PD-L1 blockade in urothelial cancer. Clones were read by immunoSEQ multiplex PCR, and TCRdb kept only the in-frame ones, dropping some. The table has 80,000 to 100,000 clones, 82% seen once; the top ten hold around 9.5%. Sequenced here: PBMCs, sampled around atezolizumab (anti-PD-L1) treatment. All receptors come from a man in his 70s with urothelial cancer. Each CDR3 is given with its conserved first and last residue.

cdr3_aa	v_call	j_call
CASSRDRGGETQYF	TRBV11-2	TRBJ2-5
CASGPRNGGRDTQYF	TRBV12-5	TRBJ2-3
CASSQDTSGEEFF	TRBV5-4	TRBJ2-1
CASSIRSGDPYEQYF	TRBV19	TRBJ2-7
CASSLERGSDNEQFF	TRBV5-1	TRBJ2-1
CASSVTSQETQYF	TRBV9	TRBJ2-5
CASSLLANTQYF	TRBV5-5	TRBJ2-3
CASSPGLAASYEQYF	TRBV11-2	TRBJ2-7
CASSLDRGLEETQYF	TRBV18	TRBJ2-5
CASSQGVEAYNKQFF	TRBV4-1	TRBJ2-1
CASSPNPGQDYGYTF	TRBV18	TRBJ1-2
CASSLRVAREQYF	TRBV27	TRBJ2-7
CASILGTHTRGYTF	TRBV5-6	TRBJ1-2
CATSYGGGGEQFF	TRBV15	TRBJ2-1
CASSPPQGVRAFF	TRBV18	TRBJ1-1
CASSSDRGSDTQYF	TRBV5-1	TRBJ2-3
CASFSGPGEQYF	TRBV27	TRBJ2-7
CASSPPLSGTDTQYF	TRBV18	TRBJ2-3
CAPTFKTGLEAFF	TRBV6-5	TRBJ1-1
CASSEGLAGANEQFF	TRBV2	TRBJ2-1
CASSQGARTSGRAYEQYF	TRBV14	TRBJ2-7
CATSRGTSGGSYEQYF	TRBV15	TRBJ2-7